This T cell receptor beta chain was recorded in a study of identical twins. Study findings and constraints: The models gave estimates that fell short of the out-of-frame TCR alpha sharing seen in monozygotic twins.

This clonotype was detected a few times. Its antigen remains unidentified. TCRdb re-analysed the 5' RACE reads in MiXCR, keeping a single row per CDR3 protein. This sample has 450,000 to 650,000 distinct CDR3 sequences, with about 16% found just once. This CDR3 is built from 18 residues. In germline, CDR1 is SQVTM, CDR2 ANQGSEA. V lost 1 base to trimming and J lost 6 bases; unmatched junction nucleotides: 13. Another study also made use of these data, one on yellow fever vaccine responses in identical twins.

The TCR sequence derives from a woman under 30 in good health. The chain employs TRBV29-1 and TRBJ2-2, with 11 bases lining up with TRBD2. The sample consisted of CD4+ T cells sorted from blood. The CDR3 bases are TGCAGCGTTGAAGGTCTAGCGGGAGGCCGCCCTGAACCCGGGGAGCTGTTTTTT. It yields the protein CSVEGLAGGRPEPGELFF.